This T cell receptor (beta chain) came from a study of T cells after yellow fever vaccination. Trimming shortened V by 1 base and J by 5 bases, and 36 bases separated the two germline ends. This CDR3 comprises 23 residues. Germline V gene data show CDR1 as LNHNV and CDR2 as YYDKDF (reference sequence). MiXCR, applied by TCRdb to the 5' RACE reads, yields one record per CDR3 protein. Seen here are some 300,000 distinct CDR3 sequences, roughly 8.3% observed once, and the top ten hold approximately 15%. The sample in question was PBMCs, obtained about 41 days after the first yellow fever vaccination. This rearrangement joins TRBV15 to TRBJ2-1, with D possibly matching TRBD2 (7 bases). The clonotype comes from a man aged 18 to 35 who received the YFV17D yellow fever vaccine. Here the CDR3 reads CATSRVILPGLRRGPSGHNEQFF. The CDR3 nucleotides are TGTGCCACCAGCAGAGTAATCCTGCCTGGGTTGCGGCGGGGGCCCTCGGGTCACAATGAGCAGTTCTTC.